This TCR beta chain was obtained from a study of chronic HIV infection and antiretroviral therapy. There are many counts of this clonotype. Germline values: CDR1 SGDLS, CDR2 YYNGEE. The CDR3 has 14 amino acids. J lost 6 bases, V lost 4 bases, and 7 bases had no gene match. TCRdb fed the 5' RACE reads into MiXCR, producing one record per CDR3 protein. Of about 31,000 distinct CDR3 sequences listed, about 9.7% are singletons. This TCR came from an adult who had HIV and had not received antiretroviral therapy, or was an uninfected healthy control (not recorded which). The chain employs TRBV9 and TRBJ1-1; TRBD1 matches 9 bases. Sequencing input: peripheral blood. CDR3 sequence reads: CASSPGQGRAEAFF. In DNA form, the CDR3 reads TGTGCCAGCAGCCCCGGACAGGGGCGTGCTGAAGCTTTCTTT.